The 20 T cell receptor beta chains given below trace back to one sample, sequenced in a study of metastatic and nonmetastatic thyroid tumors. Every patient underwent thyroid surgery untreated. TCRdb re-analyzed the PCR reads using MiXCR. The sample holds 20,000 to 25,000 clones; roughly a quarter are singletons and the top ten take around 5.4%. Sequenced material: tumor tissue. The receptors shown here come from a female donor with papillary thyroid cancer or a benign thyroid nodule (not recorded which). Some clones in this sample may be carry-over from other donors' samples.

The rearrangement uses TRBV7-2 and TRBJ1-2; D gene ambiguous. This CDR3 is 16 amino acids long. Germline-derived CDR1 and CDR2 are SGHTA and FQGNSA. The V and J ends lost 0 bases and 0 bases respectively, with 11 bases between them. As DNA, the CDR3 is TGTGCCAGCAGCTTAGCAAGAAGAAACGCTAACTATGGCTACACCTTC. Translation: CASSLARRNANYGYTF.

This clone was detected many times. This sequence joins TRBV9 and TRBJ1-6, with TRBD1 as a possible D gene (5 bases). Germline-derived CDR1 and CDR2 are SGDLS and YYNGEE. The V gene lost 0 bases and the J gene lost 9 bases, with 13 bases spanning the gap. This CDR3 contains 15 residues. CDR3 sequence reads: CASSVEAGSSSPLHF. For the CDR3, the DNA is TGTGCCAGCAGCGTAGAGGCAGGGTCTAGTTCACCCCTCCACTTT.

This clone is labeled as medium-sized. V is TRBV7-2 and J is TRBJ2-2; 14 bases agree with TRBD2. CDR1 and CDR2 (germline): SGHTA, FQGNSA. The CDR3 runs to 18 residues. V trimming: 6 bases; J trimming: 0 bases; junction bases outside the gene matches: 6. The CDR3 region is CASRRTSGGITNTGELFF. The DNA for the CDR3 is TGTGCCAGCAGACGGACTAGCGGGGGGATTACGAACACCGGGGAGCTGTTTTTT.

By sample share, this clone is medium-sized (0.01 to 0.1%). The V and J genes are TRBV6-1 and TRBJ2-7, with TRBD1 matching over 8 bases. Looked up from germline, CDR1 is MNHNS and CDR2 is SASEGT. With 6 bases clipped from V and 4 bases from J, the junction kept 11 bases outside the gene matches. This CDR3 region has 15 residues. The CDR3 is CASSQDPRQGYEQYF. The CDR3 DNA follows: TGTGCCAGCAGCCAAGACCCGAGACAGGGGTACGAGCAGTACTTC.

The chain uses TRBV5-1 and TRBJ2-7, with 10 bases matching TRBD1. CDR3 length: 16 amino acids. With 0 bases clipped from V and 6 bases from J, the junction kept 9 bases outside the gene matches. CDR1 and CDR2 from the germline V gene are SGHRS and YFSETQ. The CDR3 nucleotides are TGCGCCAGCAGCTTGGGTTTCGGGGACAGGGGAACCGAGCAGTACTTC. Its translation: CASSLGFGDRGTEQYF.

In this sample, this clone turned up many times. The CDR3 coding sequence is TGCGCCAGCAGCTCTTATAGCGGCGGTGGGCGGACAGATACGCAGTATTTT. It is translated as CASSSYSGGGRTDTQYF. The chain uses TRBV4-1 and TRBJ2-3; maybe TRBD2 (6 bases). V dropped 5 bases and J dropped 3 bases, with 21 bases sitting between them. The V gene's germline CDR1 is MGHRA and CDR2 YSYEKL. This CDR3 has 17 amino acids.

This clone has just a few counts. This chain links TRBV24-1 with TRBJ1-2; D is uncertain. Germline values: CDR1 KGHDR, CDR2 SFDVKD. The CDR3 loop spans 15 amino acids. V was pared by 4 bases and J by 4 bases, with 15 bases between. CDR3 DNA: TGTGCCACCAGTGACCCATTGGTACCCGTCTATGGCTACACCTTC. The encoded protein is CATSDPLVPVYGYTF.

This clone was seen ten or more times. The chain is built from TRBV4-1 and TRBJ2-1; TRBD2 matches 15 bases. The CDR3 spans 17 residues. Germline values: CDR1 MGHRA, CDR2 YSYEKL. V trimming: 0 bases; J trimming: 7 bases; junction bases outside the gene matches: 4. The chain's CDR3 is CASSQDEGTSGGNEQFF. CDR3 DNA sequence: TGCGCCAGCAGCCAAGATGAAGGGACTAGCGGGGGGAATGAGCAGTTCTTC.

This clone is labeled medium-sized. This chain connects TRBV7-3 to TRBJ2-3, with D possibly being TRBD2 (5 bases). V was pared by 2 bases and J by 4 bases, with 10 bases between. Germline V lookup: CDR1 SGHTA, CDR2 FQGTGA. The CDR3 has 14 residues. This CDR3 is CASSLGEAADTQYF. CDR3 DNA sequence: TGTGCCAGCAGCTTAGGCGAAGCGGCAGATACGCAGTATTTT.

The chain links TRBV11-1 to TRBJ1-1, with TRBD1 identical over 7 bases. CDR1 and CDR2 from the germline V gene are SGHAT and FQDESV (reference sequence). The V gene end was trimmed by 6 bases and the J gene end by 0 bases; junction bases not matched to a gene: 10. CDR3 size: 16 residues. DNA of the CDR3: TGTGCCAGCAGTTCGGGACAGTCTCTTATGAACACTGAAGCTTTCTTT. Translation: CASSSGQSLMNTEAFF.

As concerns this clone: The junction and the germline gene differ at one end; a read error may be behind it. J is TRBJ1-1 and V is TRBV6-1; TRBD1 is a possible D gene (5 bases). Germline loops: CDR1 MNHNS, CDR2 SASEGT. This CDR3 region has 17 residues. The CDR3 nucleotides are TGTGCCAGCAGTGTGGACATTTATGGGTGCTTGGGGTATGAAGCTTCCTTT. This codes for CASSVDIYGCLGYEASF.

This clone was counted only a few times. CDR3: CASSPTQGGNSPLHF. In DNA form, the CDR3 reads TGTGCCAGCAGTCCGACGCAGGGGGGGAATTCACCCCTCCACTTT. The V gene is TRBV28, the J gene TRBJ1-6; 7 positions match TRBD1. The germline V gene encodes CDR1 MDHEN and CDR2 SYDVKM. Unmatched junction bases numbered 8, after V lost 5 bases and J lost 7 bases. This CDR3 has 15 residues.

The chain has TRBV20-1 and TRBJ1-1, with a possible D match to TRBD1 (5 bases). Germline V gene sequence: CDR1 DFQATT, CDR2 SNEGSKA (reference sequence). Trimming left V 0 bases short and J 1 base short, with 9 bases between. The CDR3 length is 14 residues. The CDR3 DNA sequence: TGCAGTGCTAGAGATCGCCAGGGGAACACTGAAGCTTTCTTT. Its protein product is CSARDRQGNTEAFF.

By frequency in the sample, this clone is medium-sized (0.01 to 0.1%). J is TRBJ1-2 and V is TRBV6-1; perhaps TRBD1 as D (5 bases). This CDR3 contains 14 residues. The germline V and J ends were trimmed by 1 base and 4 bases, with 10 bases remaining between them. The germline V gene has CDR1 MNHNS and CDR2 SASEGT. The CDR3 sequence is CASSEEGRSYGYTF. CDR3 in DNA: TGTGCCAGCAGTGAAGAGGGACGGTCCTATGGCTACACCTTC.

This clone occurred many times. The CDR3 DNA is TGTGCCAGCAGTCCCCTCGGTACGGGCGCAGATACGCAGTATTTT. Its protein is CASSPLGTGADTQYF. The chain couples TRBV6-1 to TRBJ2-3, with D uncertain. Trimming pared 5 bases from V and 4 bases from J, leaving 16 bases between. The germline V gene has CDR1 MNHNS and CDR2 SASEGT. This CDR3 is built from 15 residues.

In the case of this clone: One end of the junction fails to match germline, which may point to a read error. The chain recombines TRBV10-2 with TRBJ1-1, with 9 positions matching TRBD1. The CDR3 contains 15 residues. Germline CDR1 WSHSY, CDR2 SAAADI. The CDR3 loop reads CTSRLSGQGCTEAFF. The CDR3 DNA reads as TGCACCAGCAGACTATCGGGACAGGGTTGCACTGAAGCTTTCTTT.

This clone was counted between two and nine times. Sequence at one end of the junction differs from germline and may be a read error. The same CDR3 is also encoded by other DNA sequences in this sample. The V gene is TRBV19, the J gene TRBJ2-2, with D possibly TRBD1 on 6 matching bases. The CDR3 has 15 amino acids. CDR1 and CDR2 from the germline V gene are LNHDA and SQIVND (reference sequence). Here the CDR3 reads CASSQTGCPTGELFF. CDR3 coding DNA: TGTGCCAGTAGTCAAACAGGGTGTCCCACCGGTGAGCTGTTTTTT. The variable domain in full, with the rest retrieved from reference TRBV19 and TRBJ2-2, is DGGITQSPKYLFRKEGQNVTLSCEQNLNHDAMYWYRQDPGQGLRLIYYSQIVNDFQKGDIAEGYSVSREKKESFPLTVTSAQKNPTAFYLCASSQTGCPTGELFFGEGSRLTVL.

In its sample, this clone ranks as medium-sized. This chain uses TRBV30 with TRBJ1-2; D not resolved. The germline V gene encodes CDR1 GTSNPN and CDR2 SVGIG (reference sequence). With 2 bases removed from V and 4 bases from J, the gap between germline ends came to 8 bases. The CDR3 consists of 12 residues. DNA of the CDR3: TGTGCCTGGAGTTTGCAGTCCTATGGCTACACCTTC. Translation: CAWSLQSYGYTF.

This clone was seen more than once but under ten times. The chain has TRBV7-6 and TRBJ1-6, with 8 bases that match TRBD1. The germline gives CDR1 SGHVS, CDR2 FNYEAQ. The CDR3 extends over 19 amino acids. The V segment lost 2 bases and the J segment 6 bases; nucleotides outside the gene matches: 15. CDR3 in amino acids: CASSLISTGGRKPNSPLHF. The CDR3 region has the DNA TGTGCCAGCAGCTTAATTTCCACAGGGGGAAGGAAGCCTAATTCACCCCTCCACTTT.

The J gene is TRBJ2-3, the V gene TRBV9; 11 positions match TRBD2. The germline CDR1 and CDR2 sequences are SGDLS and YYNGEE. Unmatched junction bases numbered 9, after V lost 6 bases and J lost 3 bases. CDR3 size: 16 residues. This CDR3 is CASNGGLAVMTDTQYF. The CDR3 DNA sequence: TGTGCCAGCAACGGGGGACTAGCGGTGATGACAGATACGCAGTATTTT.